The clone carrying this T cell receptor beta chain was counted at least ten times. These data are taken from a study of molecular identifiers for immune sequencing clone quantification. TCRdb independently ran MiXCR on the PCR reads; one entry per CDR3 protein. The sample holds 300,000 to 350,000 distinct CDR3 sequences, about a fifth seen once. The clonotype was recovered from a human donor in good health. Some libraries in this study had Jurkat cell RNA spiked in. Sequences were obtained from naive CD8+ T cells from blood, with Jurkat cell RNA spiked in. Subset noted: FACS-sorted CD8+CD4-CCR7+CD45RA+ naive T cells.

The CDR3 is CASSVLARGTDTQYF. CDR3 coding DNA: TGTGCCAGCAGCGTATTGGCCAGGGGCACAGATACGCAGTATTTT. The V gene is TRBV9, the J gene TRBJ2-3; D is perhaps TRBD1 (5 bases). The CDR3 totals 15 residues. The V end lost 1 base, the J end lost 1 base, and 10 bases lay between the germline ends. From germline, CDR1 is SGDLS and CDR2 YYNGEE.